These T cell receptor beta chains were read from a single sample in a study of T cell responses to AZD1222 COVID-19 vaccine. Generated by immunoSEQ multiplex PCR, the TCRdb table keeps only in-frame clones and is missing some. The data contain approximately 61,000 clones, 65% to 85% of them seen just once; the ten biggest clones take up approximately 26%. The source material was peripheral blood, sampled 28 days after the second AZD1222 dose. The receptors were sampled from an adult who received the AZD1222 COVID-19 vaccine. Both conserved end residues are part of each CDR3. The order of the fields is clone size, J gene, V gene, D gene, CDR3 DNA, CDR3 protein. The D gene is left open where the match is weak. Only part of the rows carry a size: once, few, many, or a class if the clone is expanded.

NA TRBJ1-1 TRBV29-1 NA TGCAGCGTTGAAGAGTATACTGAAGCTTTCTTT CSVEEYTEAFF
NA TRBJ1-5 TRBV28 NA TGTGCCAGCATCACAGGTGGGGGGATGAGCAATCAGCCCCAGCATTTT CASITGGGMSNQPQHF
few TRBJ2-7 TRBV7-9 TRBD1 TGTGCCAGCAGCAAGACAGGGGTTTACGAGCAGTACTTC CASSKTGVYEQYF
NA TRBJ2-7 TRBV7-8 NA TGTGCCAGCAGCTTAGATTGGAACTCCTACGAGCAGTACTTC CASSLDWNSYEQYF
NA TRBJ2-5 TRBV19 NA TGTGCCAGTTCAGTTCGGACGACCCAGTACTTC CASSVRTTQYF
NA TRBJ2-7 TRBV6-2/TRBV6-3 NA TGTGCCAGCAGTTCGGCGGCTACCTACGAGCAGTACTTC CASSSAATYEQYF
NA TRBJ2-7 TRBV5-6 TRBD2 TGTGCCAGCAGCGATTACGGGACGGGACCCCTAGCGGGATCCGAGCAGTACTTC CASSDYGTGPLAGSEQYF
few TRBJ2-7 TRBV4-1 NA TGCGCCAGCAGCCCAGTTATCCGACAGCCCTACGAGCAGTACTTC CASSPVIRQPYEQYF
NA TRBJ1-5 TRBV5-4 NA TGTGCCAGCAGCTTCGGACAAAATCAGCCCCAGCATTTT CASSFGQNQPQHF
NA TRBJ2-7 TRBV10-3 TRBD1 TGTGCCATCAGAAAGGGGACAGCCTCCTACGAGCAGTACTTC CAIRKGTASYEQYF
NA TRBJ2-6 TRBV20-1 NA TGCAGTGCTAGTGGCCAGTTCAGCTCTGGGGCCAACGTCCTGACTTTC CSASGQFSSGANVLTF
NA TRBJ1-5 TRBV27 NA TGTGCCAGCAGTTTCGGGGGAACCGGCAATCAGCCCCAGCATTTT CASSFGGTGNQPQHF
NA TRBJ2-5 TRBV19 NA TGTGCCAGTAGTGCTGCCTCGGTGGAAACCCAGTACTTC CASSAASVETQYF
NA TRBJ1-1 TRBV4-1 NA TGCGCCAGCAGCCAAGTTGAAGGGGGAGAAGCTTTCTTT CASSQVEGGEAFF
NA TRBJ1-1 TRBV7-9 NA TGTGCCAGCAGCTACCCGGCGGGTGTAAGTACTAAAGCTTTCTTT CASSYPAGVSTKAFF
NA TRBJ2-1 TRBV5-1 TRBD2 TGCGCCAGCAGCTCTACGACTAGCAGCTACAATGAGCAGTTCTTC CASSSTTSSYNEQFF
NA TRBJ1-5 TRBV6-2/TRBV6-3 TRBD1 TGTGCCAGCGGCCGATACCAGGGACAGAGCAATCAGCCCCAGCATTTT CASGRYQGQSNQPQHF
NA TRBJ1-5 TRBV15 NA TGTGCCACCAGCTCCCGACAGGTGAGCAATCAGCCCCAGCATTTT CATSSRQVSNQPQHF
NA TRBJ2-3 TRBV5-1 TRBD2 TGCGCCAGCAGCTTGCTCGGCGGGAGAGACTCAGATACGCAGTATTTT CASSLLGGRDSDTQYF
NA TRBJ2-7 TRBV3-1/TRBV3-2 NA TGTGCCAGCAGCCAAGAGTACGGAAACTACGAGCAGTACTTC CASSQEYGNYEQYF
NA TRBJ1-2 TRBV5-6 TRBD1 TGTGCCAGCAGCTCCCTACAGGGGGCCTATGGCTACACCTTC CASSSLQGAYGYTF
NA TRBJ1-1 TRBV30 NA TGTGCCTGGAGTGTAGGTGTGCAGAACACTGAAGCTTTCTTT CAWSVGVQNTEAFF
NA TRBJ2-7 TRBV11-2 NA TGTGCCAGCAGCTTAGTGGGAGGGGGAGACGAGCAGTACTTC CASSLVGGGDEQYF
NA TRBJ1-6 TRBV5-1 TRBD1 TGCGCCAGCAGCTTGGAGGGACAGGATAATTCACCCCTCCACTTT CASSLEGQDNSPLHF
NA TRBJ2-7 TRBV2 NA TGTGCCAGCAGTTGGACAGTACCCTACGAGCAGTACTTC CASSWTVPYEQYF
NA TRBJ2-1 TRBV6-1 TRBD2 TGTGCCAGCAGTGAAGGACTAGCGGGAGCCAATGAGCAGTTCTTC CASSEGLAGANEQFF
NA TRBJ1-1 TRBV5-6 TRBD1 TGTGCCAGCAGCCCCTGGGGGGGACAGGGGGATATGAACACTGAAGCTTTCTTT CASSPWGGQGDMNTEAFF
NA TRBJ2-5 TRBV29-1 NA TGCAGCGTTGAAACCTTGGGACAACCCCAGTACTTC CSVETLGQPQYF
NA TRBJ2-7 TRBV27 TRBD1 TGTGCCAGCAGCTCCGGGACAGCGGTATCCTACGAGCAGTACTTC CASSSGTAVSYEQYF
NA TRBJ2-7 TRBV5-1 TRBD1 TGCGCCAGCCGCCCGGCAGGGGGTGTCTCCTACGAGCAGTACTTC CASRPAGGVSYEQYF
once TRBJ2-3 TRBV29-1 TRBD2 TGCAGCGTTGCGACTAGCGGGAGCGCAGAGACGCAGTATTTT CSVATSGSAETQYF
NA TRBJ2-7 TRBV5-6 TRBD1 TGTGCCAGCAGCTCTGACAGGGCCTACGAGCAGTACTTC CASSSDRAYEQYF
NA TRBJ2-5 TRBV5-5 NA TGTGCCAGCAGCTTGGCCTGGGGACTCCAAGAGACCCAGTACTTC CASSLAWGLQETQYF
many TRBJ1-1 TRBV7-8 NA TGTGCCAGCAGCTTAGAAAGGAGAGGCACTGAAGCTTTCTTT CASSLERRGTEAFF
NA TRBJ1-4 TRBV3-1/TRBV3-2 NA TGTGCCAGCAGCCGATCTGAAAAACTGTTTTTT CASSRSEKLFF
NA TRBJ2-3 TRBV5-1 NA TGCGCCAGCAGCTACGGCACAGATACGCAGTATTTT CASSYGTDTQYF
NA TRBJ2-3 TRBV6-1 TRBD2 TGTGCCAGCAGTTCCACTAGCGGGAGCACAGATACGCAGTATTTT CASSSTSGSTDTQYF
few TRBJ2-7 TRBV6-5 TRBD2 TGTGCCAGCAGTTCGTCGACTAGCGGGACGGACGAGCAGTACTTC CASSSSTSGTDEQYF
NA TRBJ1-6 TRBV30 NA TGTGCCTGGAGTCGCCTAAGGAGCGATTCACCCCTCCACTTT CAWSRLRSDSPLHF
NA TRBJ1-6 TRBV6-6 TRBD1 TGTGCCAGCAGTGACCGGGACAGTAATTCACCCCTCCACTTT CASSDRDSNSPLHF
NA TRBJ2-7 TRBV7-9 TRBD2 TGTGCCAGCAGCTTCGGGACTAGAGAGGGCGAGCAGTACTTC CASSFGTREGEQYF
NA TRBJ2-7 TRBV19 TRBD1 TGTGCCAGTGCCCCAGGGACAGGGGGCTACGAGCAGTACTTC CASAPGTGGYEQYF